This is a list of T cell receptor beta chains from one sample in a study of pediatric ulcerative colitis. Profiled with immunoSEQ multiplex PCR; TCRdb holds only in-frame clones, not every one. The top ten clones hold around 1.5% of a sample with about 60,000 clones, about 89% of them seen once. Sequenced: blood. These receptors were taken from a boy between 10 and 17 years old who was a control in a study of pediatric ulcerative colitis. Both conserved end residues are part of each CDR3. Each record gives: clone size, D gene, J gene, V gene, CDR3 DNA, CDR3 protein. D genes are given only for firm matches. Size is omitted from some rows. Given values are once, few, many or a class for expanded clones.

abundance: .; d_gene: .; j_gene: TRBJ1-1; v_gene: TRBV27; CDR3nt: TGTGCCAGCAGTTTAGGAGGGGCGCGCACTGAAGCTTTCTTT; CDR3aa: CASSLGGARTEAFF
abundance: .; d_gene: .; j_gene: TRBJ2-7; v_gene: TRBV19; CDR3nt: TGTGCCAGTAGTGATGGTGACGGCGGCTCCTACGAGCAGTACTTC; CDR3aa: CASSDGDGGSYEQYF
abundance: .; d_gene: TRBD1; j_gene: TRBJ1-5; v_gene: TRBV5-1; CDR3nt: TGCGCCAGCAGCGACTCGAAACACCGGGACAGGGGGCTTTATAGCAATCAGCCCCAGCATTTT; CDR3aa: CASSDSKHRDRGLYSNQPQHF
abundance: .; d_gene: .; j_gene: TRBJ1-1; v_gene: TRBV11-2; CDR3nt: TGTGCCAGCAGCTTAGACAATGAAGCTTTCTTT; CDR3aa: CASSLDNEAFF
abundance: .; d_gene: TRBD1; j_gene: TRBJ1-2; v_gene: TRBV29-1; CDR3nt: TGCAGCGTTCCGGGACAGGGAGTGTTTAACTATGGCTACACCTTC; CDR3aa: CSVPGQGVFNYGYTF
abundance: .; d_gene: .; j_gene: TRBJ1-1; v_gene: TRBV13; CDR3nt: TGTGCCAGCAGCTTCGGACAAAACACTGAAGCTTTCTTT; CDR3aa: CASSFGQNTEAFF
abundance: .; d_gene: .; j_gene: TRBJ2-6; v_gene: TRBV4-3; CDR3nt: TGCGCCAGCAGCCAAGGGACATACTCTGGGGCCAACGTCCTGACTTTC; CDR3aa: CASSQGTYSGANVLTF
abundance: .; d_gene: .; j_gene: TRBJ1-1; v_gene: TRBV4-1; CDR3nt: TGCGCCAGCAGCCAAGACTGGGGAAGGACTGAAGCTTTCTTT; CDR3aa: CASSQDWGRTEAFF
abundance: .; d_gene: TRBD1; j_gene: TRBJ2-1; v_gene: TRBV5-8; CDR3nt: TGTGCCAGCAGCTGGACAGGGGGTAGAAAGTTCTTC; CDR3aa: CASSWTGGRKFF
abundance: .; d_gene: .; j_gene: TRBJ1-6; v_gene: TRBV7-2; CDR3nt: TGTGCCAGCAGCTTAGTGGGCCAGGATAATTCACCCCTCCACTTT; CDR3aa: CASSLVGQDNSPLHF
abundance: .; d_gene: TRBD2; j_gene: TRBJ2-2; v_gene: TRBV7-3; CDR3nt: TGTGCCAGCAGCTTAACCCTCGCAGCGGGAGTCTTTACCGGGGAGCTGTTTTTT; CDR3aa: CASSLTLAAGVFTGELFF
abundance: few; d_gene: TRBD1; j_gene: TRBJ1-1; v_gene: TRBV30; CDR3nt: TGTGCCTGGAGTGTAGGGACAGGTCGTACTGAAGCTTTCTTT; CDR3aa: CAWSVGTGRTEAFF
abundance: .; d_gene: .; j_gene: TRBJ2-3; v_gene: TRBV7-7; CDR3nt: TGTGCCAGCAGCTTAGGCACAACAGATACGCAGTATTTT; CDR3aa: CASSLGTTDTQYF
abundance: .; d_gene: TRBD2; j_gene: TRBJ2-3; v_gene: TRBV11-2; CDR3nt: TGTGCCAGCAGGCTTTGGGGTAGCGGGGTGTCTAGCACAGATACGCAGTATTTT; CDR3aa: CASRLWGSGVSSTDTQYF
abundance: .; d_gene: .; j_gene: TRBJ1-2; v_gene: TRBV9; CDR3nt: TGTGCCAGCAGCGTAGGCTCTAACTATGGCTACACCTTC; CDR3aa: CASSVGSNYGYTF
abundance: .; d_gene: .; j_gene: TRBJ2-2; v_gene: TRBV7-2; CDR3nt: TGTGCCAGCAGCTTAGACTGGGAAATGAACGGGGAGCTGTTTTTT; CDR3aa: CASSLDWEMNGELFF
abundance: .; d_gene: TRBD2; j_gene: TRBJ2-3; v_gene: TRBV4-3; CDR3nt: TGCGCCAGCAGCAGCCGACTAGCGGGGGGTACGGATACGCAGTATTTT; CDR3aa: CASSSRLAGGTDTQYF
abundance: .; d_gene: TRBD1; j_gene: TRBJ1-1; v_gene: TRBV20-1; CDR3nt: TGCAGTGTCAGAGACAGGGTGGTCTTCTTT; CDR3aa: CSVRDRVVFF
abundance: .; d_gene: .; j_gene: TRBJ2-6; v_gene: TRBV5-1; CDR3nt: TGCGCCAGCAGCTCGTTATTAGCTGGGGCCAACGTCCTGACTTTC; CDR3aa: CASSSLLAGANVLTF
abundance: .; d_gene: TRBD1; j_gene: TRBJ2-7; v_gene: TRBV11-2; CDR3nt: TGTGCCAGCAGCTTGAGGCAGGGGGCTAACTACGAGCAGTACTTC; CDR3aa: CASSLRQGANYEQYF
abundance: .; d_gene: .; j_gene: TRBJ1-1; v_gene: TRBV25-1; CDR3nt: TGTGCCAGCAGTGTAGCGACAGCGACTGAAGCTTTCTTT; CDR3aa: CASSVATATEAFF
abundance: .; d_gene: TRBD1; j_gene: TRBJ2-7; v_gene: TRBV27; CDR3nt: TGTGCCAGCAGTTTTCGGACAGGCAAAACATCCTACGAGCAGTACTTC; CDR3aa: CASSFRTGKTSYEQYF
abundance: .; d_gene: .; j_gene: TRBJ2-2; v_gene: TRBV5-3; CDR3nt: TGTGCCAGAAGCTTGTTTTTCCGCGGTCACACCGGGAGGAACACCGGGGAGCTGTTTTTT; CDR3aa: CARSLFFRGHTGRNTGELFF
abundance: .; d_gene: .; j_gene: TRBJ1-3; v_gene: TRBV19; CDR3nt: TGTGCCAGTAGTATAGGGACAGCTTCTGGAAACACCATATATTTT; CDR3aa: CASSIGTASGNTIYF
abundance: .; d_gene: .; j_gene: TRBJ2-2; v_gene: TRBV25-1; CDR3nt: TGTGCCAGCAGTGAATATTGGGCAGACACCGGGGAGCTGTTTTTT; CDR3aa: CASSEYWADTGELFF
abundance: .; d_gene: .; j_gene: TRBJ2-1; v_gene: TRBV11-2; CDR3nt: TGTGCCAGCAGCTCCCCCGACTGGACAGTGCACAATGAGCAGTTCTTC; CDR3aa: CASSSPDWTVHNEQFF